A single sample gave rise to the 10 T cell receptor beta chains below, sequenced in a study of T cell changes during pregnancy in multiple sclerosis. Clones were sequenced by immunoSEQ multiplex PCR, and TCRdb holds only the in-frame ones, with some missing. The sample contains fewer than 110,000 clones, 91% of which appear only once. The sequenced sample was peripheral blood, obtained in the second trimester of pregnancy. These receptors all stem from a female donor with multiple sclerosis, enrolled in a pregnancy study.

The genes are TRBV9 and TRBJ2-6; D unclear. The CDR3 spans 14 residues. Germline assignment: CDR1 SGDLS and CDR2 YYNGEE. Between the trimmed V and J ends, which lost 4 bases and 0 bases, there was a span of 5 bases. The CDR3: CASSLFSGANVLTF. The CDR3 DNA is TGTGCCAGCAGCCTTTTCTCTGGGGCCAACGTCCTGACTTTC.

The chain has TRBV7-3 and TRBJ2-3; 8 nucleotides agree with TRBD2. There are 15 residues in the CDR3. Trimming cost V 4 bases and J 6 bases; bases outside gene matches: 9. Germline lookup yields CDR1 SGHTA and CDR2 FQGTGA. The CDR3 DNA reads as TGTGCCAGCAGCTCCGAAGCGGGAGCCGGGGATACGCAGTATTTT. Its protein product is CASSSEAGAGDTQYF.

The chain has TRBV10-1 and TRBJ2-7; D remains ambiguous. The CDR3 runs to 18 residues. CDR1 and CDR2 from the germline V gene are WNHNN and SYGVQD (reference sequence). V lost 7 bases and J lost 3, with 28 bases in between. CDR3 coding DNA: TGCGCCAGCAACAAATTACCTGTTCGTGGCGGTCTCTACTACGAGCAGTACTTC. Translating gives CASNKLPVRGGLYYEQYF.

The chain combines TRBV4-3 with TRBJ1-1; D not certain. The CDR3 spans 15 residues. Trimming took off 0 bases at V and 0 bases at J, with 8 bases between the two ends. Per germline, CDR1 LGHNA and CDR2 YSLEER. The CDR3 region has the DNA TGCGCCAGCAGCCAAGATGAGGGTCTGAACACTGAAGCTTTCTTT. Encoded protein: CASSQDEGLNTEAFF.

This CDR3 reads CASSLGSRGRANEQFF. The CDR3 nucleotides read TGTGCCAGCAGCTTGGGATCGCGCGGGAGGGCCAATGAGCAGTTCTTC. The chain joins TRBV7-2 to TRBJ2-1; TRBD2 matches 9 bases. J gave up 6 bases and V 3 bases, and 9 bases lay outside the gene matches. The length of the CDR3 is 16 residues. Germline values: CDR1 SGHTA, CDR2 FQGNSA.

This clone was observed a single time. The CDR3, as DNA: TGTGCCAGCAGCCCAATAGCGGGACCCTACAATGAGCAGTTCTTC. Translating it yields CASSPIAGPYNEQFF. The V and J genes are TRBV14 and TRBJ2-1, with TRBD2 matching 8 bases. The junction had 4 bases not matched to a gene; V was cut back by 4 bases and J by 2 bases. Germline V gives CDR1 SGHDN, CDR2 FVKESK. The CDR3 is made up of 15 amino acids.

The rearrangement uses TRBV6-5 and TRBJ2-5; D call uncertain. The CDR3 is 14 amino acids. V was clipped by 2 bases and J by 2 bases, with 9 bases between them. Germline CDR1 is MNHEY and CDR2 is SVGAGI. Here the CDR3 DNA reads TGTGCCAGCAGTTACAACAGCCTACAAGAGACCCAGTACTTC. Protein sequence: CASSYNSLQETQYF.

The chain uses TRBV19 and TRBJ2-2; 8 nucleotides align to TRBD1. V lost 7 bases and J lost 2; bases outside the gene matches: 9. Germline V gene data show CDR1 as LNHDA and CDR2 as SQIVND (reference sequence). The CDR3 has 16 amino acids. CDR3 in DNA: TGTGCCAGTATTAAATCCGGGACAGGTAACACCGGGGAGCTGTTTTTT. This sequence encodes CASIKSGTGNTGELFF.

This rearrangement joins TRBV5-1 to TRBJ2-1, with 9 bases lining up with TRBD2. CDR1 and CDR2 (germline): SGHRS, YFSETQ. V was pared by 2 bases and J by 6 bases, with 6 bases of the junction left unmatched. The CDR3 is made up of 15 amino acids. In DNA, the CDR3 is TGCGCCAGCAGCTTAACCGGGACTAGCTTCAATGAGCAGTTCTTC. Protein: CASSLTGTSFNEQFF.

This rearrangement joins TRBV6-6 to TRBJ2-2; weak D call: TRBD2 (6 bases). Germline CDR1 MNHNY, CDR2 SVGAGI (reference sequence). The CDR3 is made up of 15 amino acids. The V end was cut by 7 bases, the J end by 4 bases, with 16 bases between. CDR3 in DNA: TGTGCCAGCACCCGGCAGGAGGGAAGCACCGGGGAGCTGTTTTTT. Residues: CASTRQEGSTGELFF.